A selection of T cell receptor beta chains follows, all from one sample in a study of blood T cell repertoires in COVID-19. Using immunoSEQ multiplex PCR, the repertoire was profiled, and TCRdb retains in-frame clones only, with some absent. The table includes approximately 120,000 clones, roughly 71% detected once. Sequencing was done on a sample of peripheral blood. These receptors all stem from a man of 80 years or more with acute or convalescent COVID-19. Both conserved end residues are trimmed from each CDR3. The order of the fields is J gene, CDR3 length, V gene, CDR3 protein.

TRBJ2-3	15	TRBV5-1	ASSLDASGSRVDTQY
TRBJ1-4	12	TRBV5-6	ASSFLAGGGKLF
TRBJ2-3	13	TRBV24-1	ATSDSSGEVLTQY
TRBJ2-3	12	TRBV7-9	ASTGQGSTDTQY
TRBJ1-2	13	TRBV4-1	ASSQPAGRDYGYT
TRBJ2-3	12	TRBV29-1	SARRLVGGDTQY
TRBJ1-6	14	TRBV5-6	ASSLVGQGVNSPLH
TRBJ2-7	13	TRBV18	ASSPEGQGGYEQY
TRBJ2-1	11	TRBV5-6	ASSLAAPPTAV
TRBJ2-7	13	TRBV6-1	ASSDETSGGGEQY
TRBJ2-3	17	TRBV19	ASSIAKGGHRASTDTQY
TRBJ2-4	12	TRBV5-6	ASSLVAGGGIQY
TRBJ1-6	13	TRBV10-2	ASNEGQGYNSPLH
TRBJ2-7	12	TRBV4-3	ASSLRRTHDEQY
TRBJ2-5	14	TRBV11-3	ASSLRQAGAQETQY
TRBJ2-1	14	TRBV5-8	ASRSGLAHRGNEQF
TRBJ2-5	9	TRBV29-1	SVFAQETQY
TRBJ2-5	14	TRBV3-1/TRBV3-2	ASSQVGRGPQETQY
TRBJ2-1	14	TRBV19	ASSIPREGTYNEQF
TRBJ2-7	13	TRBV27	ASSRQGQGFYEQY
TRBJ1-6	11	TRBV7-8	ASSLKPISPLH
TRBJ1-1	15	TRBV19	ASSIDQGGGGGTEAF
TRBJ1-1	10	TRBV19	ASQMGGTEAF
TRBJ1-3	14	TRBV5-1	ASSLEQGLSGNTIY
TRBJ1-5	13	TRBV27	ASSLEGLMDQPQH
TRBJ1-6	14	TRBV7-2	ASSFTAVGSGSPLH
TRBJ1-1	13	TRBV7-8	ASSSGQGAETEAF
TRBJ1-5	11	TRBV19	ASSMNQNQPQH
TRBJ2-2	15	TRBV3-1/TRBV3-2	ASSQEWRRGGTGELF
TRBJ2-1	9	TRBV18	ASSDTNEQF
TRBJ1-2	12	TRBV28	ASSAGQGFYGYT
TRBJ2-6	13	TRBV6-5	ASSPSWSGANVLT
TRBJ1-3	14	TRBV9	ASSAGPTGSGNTIY
TRBJ1-1	11	TRBV30	AWSTGGRTEAF
TRBJ2-2	13	TRBV19	ASSETPGVAGELF
TRBJ1-5	12	TRBV19	ASSPGQKNQPQH
TRBJ2-2	10	TRBV6-5	ASSHYTGELF
TRBJ1-1	12	TRBV11-1	ASSLMGQGQKAF
TRBJ2-3	13	TRBV5-1	ASSGRTGSTDTQY
TRBJ2-3	14	TRBV24-1	ATSDLLGGAPDTQY
TRBJ2-7	13	TRBV7-2	ASSARGDRDYEQY
TRBJ1-1	13	TRBV6-6	ASRATGTANTEAF
TRBJ1-5	13	TRBV6-6	ASSYTPGPNQPQH
TRBJ2-2	13	TRBV5-4	ASSSATGFTGELF
TRBJ1-1	13	TRBV6-5	ASSRPGQGAPEAF
TRBJ2-5	12	TRBV7-2	ASSSGTGEETQY
TRBJ1-3	13	TRBV7-6	ASSLEGSSGNTIY
TRBJ2-5	13	TRBV24-1	ATSDFQGTEETQY
TRBJ1-1	11	TRBV19	ASSTTPNTEAF
TRBJ2-1	11	TRBV9	ASQGTGLNEQF
TRBJ2-3	12	TRBV9	ASSTGLASDTQY
TRBJ2-7	11	TRBV10-3	ASRQVTSYEQY
TRBJ2-7	12	TRBV5-6	ASSILQGTYEQY
TRBJ2-3	14	TRBV9	ASSYSLWGATDTQY
TRBJ2-3	13	TRBV15	ATSRLGAGLDTQY
TRBJ1-5	18	TRBV4-2	ASSQGTGTGVGRGNQPQH
TRBJ1-1	11	TRBV7-2	ASSPPVNTEAF
TRBJ2-1	12	TRBV9	ASRPPGGRNEQF
TRBJ2-7	10	TRBV30	AWSRDNYEQY
TRBJ2-7	12	TRBV5-1	ASSFTDRNYEQY